This T cell receptor (beta chain) is from a study of cytomegalovirus exposure and HLA in healthy donors. PCR primers comprised 60 Vbeta and 13 Jbeta primers. TCRdb keeps only in-frame clones here, not all; method: immunoSEQ multiplex PCR. The sample records about 75,000 clones, approximately 82% being singletons. Trimming cost V 6 bases and J 2 bases; bases outside gene matches: 7. The CDR3 covers 15 residues. The germline CDR1 and CDR2 sequences are SEHNR and FQNEAQ (reference sequence). The sample taken for sequencing was PBMCs. The chain is built from TRBV7-9 and TRBJ2-7; TRBD1 aligns across 10 bases. The origin of this receptor is a man aged 65 to 85 in good health and CMV-seropositive. DNA of the CDR3: TGTGCCAGCAGTACTCCGGGACAGGGGCCCTACGAGCAGTACTTC. It codes for CASSTPGQGPYEQYF.